The 23 T cell receptor beta chains below all came from one sample that was sequenced in a study of T cell repertoires in cytomegalovirus infection. One entry per CDR3 protein results from TCRdb running MiXCR on the reads. Among about 180,000 distinct CDR3 sequences, 13% to 15% were seen once, and the ten largest hold roughly 30%. Material for sequencing was PBMCs. These receptor sequences come from a human donor in good health (CMV status not recorded). Some clones in this sample may be carry-over from other donors' samples.

This clonotype was seen at least ten times. The chain joins TRBV6-2 or TRBV6-3 to TRBJ2-7; D tentatively fits TRBD1 or TRBD2 (6 bases each). CDR1 and CDR2 from the germline V gene are MNHEY and SVGEGT. This CDR3 region has 15 residues. V was shortened by 4 bases and J by 0 bases, with 13 bases between the two germline ends. This CDR3 is CASSLKGGLSYEQYF. CDR3 in DNA: TGTGCCAGCAGTTTGAAGGGGGGACTCTCCTACGAGCAGTACTTC.

This chain links TRBV20-1 with TRBJ1-5, with D possibly TRBD1 on 6 matching bases. There are 14 residues in the CDR3. Germline loops: CDR1 DFQATT, CDR2 SNEGSKA (reference sequence). CDR3 amino acids: CSRKRGEGNQPQHF. The CDR3 DNA reads as TGCAGCCGAAAGAGGGGGGAAGGCAATCAGCCCCAGCATTTT.

This clonotype occurred a few times. The rearrangement uses TRBV27 and TRBJ2-7, with 11 bases that match TRBD1. Germline values: CDR1 MNHEY, CDR2 SMNVEV (reference sequence). V lost 6 bases and J lost 6; bases outside the gene matches: 10. The CDR3 runs to 15 residues. The CDR3 reads CASSLGGQGDLEQYF. Written as DNA, the CDR3 is TGTGCCAGCAGCCTGGGGGGACAGGGGGATCTCGAGCAGTACTTC.

J is TRBJ1-1 and V is TRBV28, with 7 bases lining up with TRBD1. CDR3 length: 14 amino acids. The germline V gene encodes CDR1 MDHEN and CDR2 SYDVKM. The V and J ends lost 7 bases and 4 bases, in that order; junction bases with no gene match: 9. CDR3 DNA sequence: TGTGCCAGCATAGGCGGGACAGAGCGCACTGAAGCTTTCTTT. As protein: CASIGGTERTEAFF.

The CDR3 sequence is CASTSGLPSGELFF. For the CDR3, the DNA is TGTGCCAGCACCTCGGGACTGCCCTCCGGGGAGCTGTTTTTT. This rearrangement joins TRBV12-3 or TRBV12-4 to TRBJ2-2; possible D gene TRBD2, 6 bases. Trimming took off 7 bases at V and 6 bases at J, with 15 bases between the two ends. This CDR3 spans 14 amino acids.

The chain uses TRBV4-1 and TRBJ2-4; 8 bases agree with TRBD1. Germline CDR1 MGHRA, CDR2 YSYEKL. The junction had 7 bases not matched to a gene; V was cut back by 0 bases and J by 6 bases. CDR3 length equals 16 residues. This CDR3 reads CASSQDARQGLNIQYF. In DNA, the CDR3 is TGCGCCAGCAGCCAAGATGCCCGACAGGGGTTAAACATTCAGTACTTC.

In its sample, this clonotype was seen a few times. The DNA of the CDR3 is TGTGCCAGCAGCCCAGACAGGGGTCGAAAGAACACTGAAGCTTTCTTT. Residues: CASSPDRGRKNTEAFF. The J gene is TRBJ1-1, the V gene TRBV5-6; TRBD1 matches at 8 bases. Germline V gene sequence: CDR1 SGHDT, CDR2 YYEEEE. V lost 4 bases to trimming and J lost 1 base; unmatched junction nucleotides: 9. The CDR3 consists of 16 residues.

This clonotype was counted at least ten times. The gene calls are TRBV5-4 and TRBJ2-5; unclear D gene. Germline V lookup: CDR1 SGHNT, CDR2 YYREEE (reference sequence). CDR3 length: 14 residues. V was shortened by 3 bases and J by 2 bases, with 11 bases between the two germline ends. The CDR3 loop reads CASSSTPTQETQYF. The DNA of the CDR3 is TGTGCCAGCAGCTCAACACCGACTCAAGAGACCCAGTACTTC.

This clonotype came up a few times. One end of the junction varies from germline; a read error may be responsible. The rearrangement uses TRBV13 and TRBJ1-1; D uncertain. The CDR3 consists of 11 residues. Germline CDR1 reads PRHDT; CDR2 reads FYEKMQ (reference sequence). This chain's CDR3 is CASSHGPEAFF. For the CDR3, the DNA is TGCGCCAGCAGCCACGGGCCTGAAGCTTTCTTT.

At least ten counts were recorded for this clonotype. The chain is built from TRBV7-9 and TRBJ2-6, with 7 bases matching TRBD1. After removal of 5 bases from V and 3 bases from J, the junction contained 7 bases not matched to a gene. The germline gives CDR1 SEHNR, CDR2 FQNEAQ (reference sequence). CDR3 length equals 16 residues. The CDR3 region is CASSRYQGDGANVLTF. The CDR3 nucleotides are TGTGCCAGCAGCCGTTATCAGGGGGATGGGGCCAACGTCCTGACTTTC. Filled out from reference TRBV7-9 and TRBJ2-6, the complete variable domain reads DTGVSQNPRHKITKRGQNVTFRCDPISEHNRLYWYRQTLGQGPEFLTYFQNEAQLEKSRLLSDRFSAERPKGSFSTLEIQRTEQGDSAMYLCASSRYQGDGANVLTFGAGSRLTVL.

This clonotype was observed a few times. J is TRBJ2-2 and V is TRBV5-6, with D possibly TRBD2 on 6 matching bases. V lost 3 bases to trimming and J lost 3 bases, with 6 bases between them. The V gene's germline CDR1 is SGHDT and CDR2 YYEEEE. This CDR3 comprises 13 residues. As DNA, the CDR3 is TGTGCCAGCAGCTGGGACTACACCGGGGAGCTGTTTTTT. Its protein is CASSWDYTGELFF.

The sample holds many counts of this clonotype. The CDR3 nucleotides read TGTGCCACCAGTGATTTGCGGCTGCCATCCGGACGGGACAGGGGTTACGAGCAGTACTTC. This sequence encodes CATSDLRLPSGRDRGYEQYF. The J gene is TRBJ2-7, the V gene TRBV24-1, with 10 bases that match TRBD1. The trim removed 0 bases at V and 4 bases at J, leaving 17 bases unmatched. The V gene's germline CDR1 is KGHDR and CDR2 SFDVKD. CDR3 length: 20 residues.

The sample holds a few counts of this clonotype. The genes are TRBV11-3 and TRBJ2-1, with 9 bases fitting TRBD2. The length of the CDR3 is 14 residues. Per germline, CDR1 SGHNT and CDR2 YENEEA. J lost 9 bases, V lost 3 bases, and 6 bases had no gene match. CDR3 region: CASSFAGGPGEQFF. CDR3 DNA sequence: TGTGCCAGCAGCTTTGCGGGAGGGCCCGGTGAGCAGTTCTTC.

J is TRBJ1-2 and V is TRBV28; a weak D match, TRBD1 (6 bases). The CDR3 has 13 residues. Germline V gene data show CDR1 as MDHEN and CDR2 as SYDVKM. Trimming cost V 7 bases and J 2 bases, with 11 bases left between them. The CDR3 sequence is CASTLTGNYGYTF. DNA of the CDR3: TGTGCCAGCACCCTGACAGGAAACTATGGCTACACCTTC.

Many counts were recorded for this clonotype. The genes are TRBV20-1 and TRBJ2-1; 11 bases map to TRBD2. Per the germline V gene, CDR1 is DFQATT and CDR2 is SNEGSKA (reference sequence). After removal of 1 base from V and 3 bases from J, the junction contained 8 bases not matched to a gene. This CDR3 spans 17 amino acids. CDR3 bases: TGCAGTGCTAGAGGCCTAGCGGGAGGACGGGGCTACAATGAGCAGTTCTTC. As protein: CSARGLAGGRGYNEQFF.

This clonotype turned up a few times. The gene calls are TRBV6-6 and TRBJ2-3; 7 bases line up with TRBD1. This CDR3 comprises 15 residues. The V gene end was trimmed by 4 bases and the J gene end by 0 bases; junction bases not matched to a gene: 4. Germline assignment: CDR1 MNHNY and CDR2 SVGAGI (reference sequence). For the CDR3, the DNA is TGTGCCAGCAGTTTGCGACAGGGTAGCACAGATACGCAGTATTTT. Translating it yields CASSLRQGSTDTQYF.

This clonotype occurred many times. The chain carries TRBV7-2 and TRBJ2-7; 7 bases align to TRBD1. CDR3 size: 15 residues. J was trimmed by 1 base and V by 5 bases; bases with no gene match: 8. CDR1 SGHTA and CDR2 FQGNSA come from the germline V gene. The CDR3 reads CASSPSKGASYEQYF. As DNA, the CDR3 is TGTGCCAGCAGCCCCTCGAAGGGGGCGTCCTACGAGCAGTACTTC.

In its sample, this clonotype was seen many times. The chain links TRBV7-3 to TRBJ2-1, with a possible D match to TRBD1 (5 bases). This CDR3 is 14 amino acids long. Germline CDR1 reads SGHTA; CDR2 reads FQGTGA. V lost 1 base to trimming and J lost 5 bases, with 9 bases between them. The CDR3 is CASSLNQGNNEQFF. The DNA of the CDR3 is TGTGCCAGCAGCTTAAATCAGGGAAACAATGAGCAGTTCTTC.

This clonotype has at least ten counts. V usage is TRBV28 and J usage is TRBJ2-7; 9 nucleotides align to TRBD1. Germline lookup yields CDR1 MDHEN and CDR2 SYDVKM. V was clipped by 7 bases and J by 3 bases; unmatched bases: 7. This CDR3 is built from 14 residues. CDR3 region: CASTSGTGIYEQYF. The CDR3 region has the DNA TGTGCCAGCACTTCCGGGACAGGGATCTACGAGCAGTACTTC.

The CDR3 sequence is CSASRGSGGGNTGELFF. In DNA form, the CDR3 reads TGCAGTGCTAGCCGGGGTAGCGGGGGGGGAAACACCGGGGAGCTGTTTTTT. The chain carries TRBV20-1 and TRBJ2-2; 11 bases are shared with TRBD2. Germline-derived CDR1 and CDR2 are DFQATT and SNEGSKA (reference sequence). V shed 3 bases, J shed 2 bases, and the junction held 8 bases outside the gene matches. The CDR3 spans 17 residues.

At least ten counts were recorded for this clonotype. The rearrangement links TRBV7-6 to TRBJ1-5; D unclear. Between the trimmed V and J ends, which lost 1 base and 5 bases, there was a span of 6 bases. Germline CDR1 reads SGHVS; CDR2 reads FNYEAQ. The CDR3 consists of 13 residues. Here the CDR3 DNA reads TGTGCCAGCAGCTTAGGGGCCCATCAGCCCCAGCATTTT. Translated, it gives CASSLGAHQPQHF.

This clonotype showed up many times. This chain connects TRBV10-3 to TRBJ2-1, with 12 nucleotides matching TRBD2. CDR3 length: 17 amino acids. CDR1 is ENHRY and CDR2 is SYGVKD in the germline V gene. Trimming at V came to 3 bases and at J to 9 bases, leaving 12 bases not matched to a gene. The CDR3 sequence: CAISDHRTSGGIIEQFF. As DNA, the CDR3 is TGTGCCATCAGTGATCACCGAACTAGCGGGGGGATTATTGAGCAGTTCTTC.

This clonotype came up many times. This sequence joins TRBV7-2 and TRBJ2-5; D is unresolved. The CDR3 totals 13 residues. Trimming pared 2 bases from V and 1 base from J, leaving 5 bases between. Per the germline V gene, CDR1 is SGHTA and CDR2 is FQGNSA. In DNA, the CDR3 is TGTGCCAGCAGCTTACTCAGCCAAGAGACCCAGTACTTC. Translating gives CASSLLSQETQYF.